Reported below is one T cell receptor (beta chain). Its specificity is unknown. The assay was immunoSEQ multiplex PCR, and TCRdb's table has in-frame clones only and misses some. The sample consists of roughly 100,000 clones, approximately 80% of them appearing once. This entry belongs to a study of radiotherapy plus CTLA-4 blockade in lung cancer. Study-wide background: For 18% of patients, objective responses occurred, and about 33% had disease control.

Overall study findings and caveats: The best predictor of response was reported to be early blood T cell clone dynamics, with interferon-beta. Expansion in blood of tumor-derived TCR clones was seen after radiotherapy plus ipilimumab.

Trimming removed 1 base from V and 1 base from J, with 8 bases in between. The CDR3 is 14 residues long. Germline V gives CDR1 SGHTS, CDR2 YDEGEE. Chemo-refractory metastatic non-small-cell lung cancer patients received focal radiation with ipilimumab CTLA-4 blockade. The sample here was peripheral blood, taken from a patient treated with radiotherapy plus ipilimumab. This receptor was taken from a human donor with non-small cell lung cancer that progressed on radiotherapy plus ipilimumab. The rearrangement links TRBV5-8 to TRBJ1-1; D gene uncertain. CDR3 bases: TGTGCCAGCAGCTTGCTTCCGGGGAACACTGAAGCTTTCTTT. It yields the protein CASSLLPGNTEAFF.